The source of this T cell receptor (beta chain) is a study of CD8 T cells in Susac syndrome (dated 2019 in TCRdb). Regarding the research as a whole: The study used repertoire sequencing to test whether antigen drove CD8+ T cell activation and differentiation in Susac syndrome. The investigation overall reported the following: The number of individuals in the TCR sequencing and HLA analysis was acknowledged as relatively small.

RNA was extracted using the RNeasy kit, and about 0.5 to 1 ug of the RNA was reverse transcribed with random hexamers. The immunoSEQ multiplex PCR assay, which covers 54 Vbeta and 13 Jbeta segments, was used to amplify TCR beta CDR3 regions. To correct PCR amplification bias, a synthetic template baseline was used for both primer optimization and computational correction. As for how the authors treated the data: Reads were annotated to V, D and J genes per IMGT and analyzed with immunoSEQ Analyzer, keeping only productive sequences. Clonality was calculated as one minus the Shannon entropy normalized by log2 of the number of productive unique sequences. Public and private clones were assessed among the 100 most prevalent clones of each patient and control. Clones were defined as Susac-specific when absent from the healthy and MS cohorts, from roughly 1,000 published viral clones and from other ImmuneACCESS disease sequences. TCRdb reworked the public reads: Q25 trimming with fastp, MiXCR clone assembly, productive beta chains retained. Rows merge per CDR3 protein into single entries with the most common DNA and genes. The V and J calls come from TCRdb's annotation, not from the publication. The sample yields 150,000 to 250,000 distinct CDR3 sequences; 90% to 95% were counted once. The top ten clonotypes cover roughly 0.088% of the sample.

High-throughput TCR beta sequencing profiled peripheral blood CD8+ and CD4+ T cells from healthy donors, Susac syndrome patients and multiple sclerosis patients. Treatment-naive patients with stable or active relapsing-remitting disease fulfilling revised McDonald criteria were used as multiple sclerosis controls. CD8+ TEMRA cells were enriched by FACS, while bulk CD8+ and CD4+ T cells were purified by magnetic negative isolation. Blood was drawn into EDTA tubes, processed within 24 hours, and PBMCs were isolated by density gradient centrifugation. PBMCs intended for TCR sequencing were frozen in liquid nitrogen and were later thawed in a 37 degrees C water bath. Purity of sorted or isolated CD4+, CD8+ and CD8+ TEMRA cells was at least 90%. Inclusive of the bounding cysteine and phenylalanine, the CDR3 is 16 residues long. Solely the CDR3 DNA is kept, with 48 bases framed from the first base. V is shortened by 4 bases, J by 5 bases, and the region joining them spans 20 bases.

This clonotype appeared once. Its antigen remains unidentified. Per-nucleotide qualities are absent, and no much larger clonotype sits a single base away. One read alone is weak evidence. The source material was CD4+ T cells from PBMCs. The chain couples TRBV12-3 or TRBV12-4 to TRBJ1-1; the D region possibly corresponds to TRBD1 (6 bases align). The TCR sequence derives from a human donor with multiple sclerosis. The CDR3 in this case is CASSSFPGGAKTEAFF. In nucleotide form, the sequence is TGTGCCAGCAGTTCTTTCCCCGGGGGCGCCAAGACTGAAGCTTTCTTT.